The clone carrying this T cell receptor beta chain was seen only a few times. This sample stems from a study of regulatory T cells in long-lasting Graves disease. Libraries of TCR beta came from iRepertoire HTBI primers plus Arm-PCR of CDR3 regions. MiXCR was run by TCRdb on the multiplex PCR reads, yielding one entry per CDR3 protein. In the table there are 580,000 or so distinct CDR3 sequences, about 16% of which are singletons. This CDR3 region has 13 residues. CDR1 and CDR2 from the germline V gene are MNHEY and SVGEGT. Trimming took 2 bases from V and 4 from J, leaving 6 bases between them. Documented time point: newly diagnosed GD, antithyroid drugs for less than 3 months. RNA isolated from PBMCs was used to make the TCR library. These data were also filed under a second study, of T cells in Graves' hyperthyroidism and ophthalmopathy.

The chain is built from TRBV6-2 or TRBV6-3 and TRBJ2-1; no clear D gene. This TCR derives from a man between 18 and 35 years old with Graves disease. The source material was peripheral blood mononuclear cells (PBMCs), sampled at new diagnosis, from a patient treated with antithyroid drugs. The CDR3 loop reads CASSYKVYNEQFF. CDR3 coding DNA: TGTGCCAGCAGTTACAAGGTTTACAATGAGCAGTTCTTC.